What follows are 3 T cell receptor beta chains derived from one specimen sequenced in a study of monozygotic twins with inflammatory bowel disease. TCRdb re-called the 5' RACE reads; every CDR3 protein appears as one record, without DNA. Its clone listing holds 300,000 to 400,000 distinct CDR3 sequences. The sample was blood. Source of these receptors: a human donor with ulcerative colitis or Crohn's disease, or a healthy co-twin of an affected twin (not recorded which).

V and J are TRBV5-1 and TRBJ2-1. This CDR3 comprises 12 residues. Germline loops: CDR1 SGHRS, CDR2 YFSETQ. This chain's CDR3 is CASSFGVNEQFF.

The chain joins TRBV3-1 to TRBJ2-7; with no DNA, the TCRdb D assignment of TRBD2 cannot be verified. CDR1 and CDR2 from the germline V gene are LGHDT and YNNKEL (reference sequence). The CDR3 loop spans 16 amino acids. The CDR3 loop reads CASSQRGPGLAYEQYF.

V and J are TRBV7-9 and TRBJ1-5; TCRdb designates TRBD1, a call that cannot be tested without DNA. The CDR3 extends over 14 amino acids. From germline, CDR1 is SEHNR and CDR2 FQNEAQ (reference sequence). The chain's CDR3 is CASSDKGANQPQHF.